Given below is one T cell receptor beta chain in context. Methods used by the authors: It was from reference gene primer amplification that nucleated cell counts were estimated. Produced via immunoSEQ multiplex PCR; TCRdb's table is partial and in-frame only. Clonal size and the V and J genes are those of that table, whereas D and trimming came from the DNA. The table shows some 300,000 clones, with roughly 91% occurring only once. This sample is part of a study of blood T cell repertoires in COVID-19. Study details: Symptom resolution, clearance, or two negative PCRs marked the recovered donors of Cohort 3. Acute and convalescent COVID-19 samples came from the United States, Italy and Spain.

The CDR3 contains 18 residues. V was pared by 2 bases and J by 0 bases, with 8 bases of the junction left unmatched. Germline assignment: CDR1 PRHDT and CDR2 FYEKMQ (reference sequence). Material: PBMCs or T cells enriched from blood (not recorded which). This chain links TRBV13 with TRBJ2-1; TRBD1 matches at 9 bases. This receptor was taken from a woman in her sixties or seventies in a cohort exposed to, infected with or recovered from COVID-19 (not recorded which). This CDR3 reads CASSLRDRGINSYNEQFF. In nucleotides, the CDR3 is TGTGCCAGCAGCTTAAGAGACAGGGGGATAAACTCCTACAATGAGCAGTTCTTC.